A selection of T cell receptor beta chains follows, all from one sample in a study of Tregs in tolerant kidney transplant recipients. Method: immunoSEQ multiplex PCR; TCRdb's copy keeps in-frame clones and lacks some. The sample yields approximately 66,000 clones, 70% to 90% seen once. Sequencing used Tregs from blood, obtained before the transplant. The receptors here all came from a human donor who received a combined kidney and bone marrow transplant. Both conserved end residues are part of each CDR3. Fields, in order: CDR3 DNA, CDR3 protein, clone size, V gene, D gene, J gene. D genes are given only for firm matches. Size values are once, few and many counts, or a class for expanded clones, and some rows have none.

cdr3_nt: TGTGCCAGCAGTTTAGTTTTTAACGGACCCTCAAGGCGAATGAACACTGAAGCTTTCTTT
cdr3_aa: CASSLVFNGPSRRMNTEAFF
clone_size: .
v_call: TRBV28
d_call: .
j_call: TRBJ1-1

cdr3_nt: TGTGCCAGCAGTCAGGGACAGGGGGGTTCACCCCTCCACTTT
cdr3_aa: CASSQGQGGSPLHF
clone_size: .
v_call: TRBV7-2
d_call: TRBD1
j_call: TRBJ1-6

cdr3_nt: TGTGCCTGGACCCGTTCCCTGTTGAATTCACCCCTCCACTTT
cdr3_aa: CAWTRSLLNSPLHF
clone_size: .
v_call: TRBV30
d_call: .
j_call: TRBJ1-6

cdr3_nt: TGTGCCAGCAGCGTGGGATTGGCCGGGGAGCTGTTTTTT
cdr3_aa: CASSVGLAGELFF
clone_size: .
v_call: TRBV9
d_call: .
j_call: TRBJ2-2

cdr3_nt: TGTGCCAGCAGCGTAGAGAGGGGGGTGCAGTATTTT
cdr3_aa: CASSVERGVQYF
clone_size: once
v_call: TRBV9
d_call: .
j_call: TRBJ2-3

cdr3_nt: TGCAGCGTACTAGGGACAGGGAACGAGCAGTACTTC
cdr3_aa: CSVLGTGNEQYF
clone_size: .
v_call: TRBV29-1
d_call: TRBD1
j_call: TRBJ2-7

cdr3_nt: TGTGCCAGCAGCCCCCCAGGACAGGGGGCTAGAGGCTACACCTTC
cdr3_aa: CASSPPGQGARGYTF
clone_size: .
v_call: TRBV5-3
d_call: TRBD1
j_call: TRBJ1-2

cdr3_nt: TGTGCCAGCAGCTCCGGACAGGGGGCGATCGGTGGCTACACCTTC
cdr3_aa: CASSSGQGAIGGYTF
clone_size: once
v_call: TRBV7-9
d_call: TRBD1
j_call: TRBJ1-2

cdr3_nt: TGTGCCTGGAGCGAGGGCCGCTATGGCTACACCTTC
cdr3_aa: CAWSEGRYGYTF
clone_size: .
v_call: TRBV30
d_call: .
j_call: TRBJ1-2

cdr3_nt: TGCGCCAGCAGCTTGGGGGGCGGGTACCAAGAGACCCAGTACTTC
cdr3_aa: CASSLGGGYQETQYF
clone_size: .
v_call: TRBV5-1
d_call: .
j_call: TRBJ2-5

cdr3_nt: TGCGCCAGCAGCCAAGAGAGAGACACACGGGCTGAAAAACTGTTTTTT
cdr3_aa: CASSQERDTRAEKLFF
clone_size: once
v_call: TRBV4-1
d_call: .
j_call: TRBJ1-4

cdr3_nt: TGCGCCAGCAGGAGGACAGAAGAAGAGGAACCCCAGCATTTT
cdr3_aa: CASRRTEEEEPQHF
clone_size: .
v_call: TRBV23-1
d_call: .
j_call: TRBJ1-5

cdr3_nt: TGTGCCAGCAGTAGAGGAGTGGGAACCTACGAGCAGTACTTC
cdr3_aa: CASSRGVGTYEQYF
clone_size: .
v_call: TRBV27
d_call: .
j_call: TRBJ2-7

cdr3_nt: TGTGCCAGCAGCTTAGGGACAGGGTCCTACGAGCAGTACTTC
cdr3_aa: CASSLGTGSYEQYF
clone_size: .
v_call: TRBV7-2
d_call: TRBD1
j_call: TRBJ2-7

cdr3_nt: TGTGCCAGCAGCTTAGTTCGGCTTACCGATGAGCAGTTCTTC
cdr3_aa: CASSLVRLTDEQFF
clone_size: .
v_call: TRBV7-2
d_call: .
j_call: TRBJ2-1

cdr3_nt: TGTGCCACGAAGACTAGCGGGAGCGGCGACTCCGGGGAGCTGTTTTTT
cdr3_aa: CATKTSGSGDSGELFF
clone_size: .
v_call: TRBV5-4
d_call: TRBD2
j_call: TRBJ2-2

cdr3_nt: TGCGCCAGCAGCTCAAGACAGGGAACAGATACGCAGTATTTT
cdr3_aa: CASSSRQGTDTQYF
clone_size: .
v_call: TRBV5-1
d_call: TRBD1
j_call: TRBJ2-3

cdr3_nt: TGTGCCAGCAGCTTATCGACCGGGGGGCAGCTTCATGGCTACACCTTC
cdr3_aa: CASSLSTGGQLHGYTF
clone_size: .
v_call: TRBV7-2
d_call: .
j_call: TRBJ1-2

cdr3_nt: TGTGCCAGCAGCTTAATTTCAGGGACTGAAGCTTTCTTT
cdr3_aa: CASSLISGTEAFF
clone_size: .
v_call: TRBV7-2
d_call: .
j_call: TRBJ1-1

cdr3_nt: TGTGCCAGCAGCTTACAGGGGAGGGAGACCCAGTACTTC
cdr3_aa: CASSLQGRETQYF
clone_size: .
v_call: TRBV5-4
d_call: .
j_call: TRBJ2-5

cdr3_nt: TGTGCCGGCAGTTTATCGGGCCAGGCCACCGGGGAGCTGTTTTTT
cdr3_aa: CAGSLSGQATGELFF
clone_size: .
v_call: TRBV27
d_call: .
j_call: TRBJ2-2

cdr3_nt: TGCGCCAGCAGTGAGGCCGGCACCGATCCTCTCTACGAGCAGTACTTC
cdr3_aa: CASSEAGTDPLYEQYF
clone_size: .
v_call: TRBV10-1
d_call: .
j_call: TRBJ2-7

cdr3_nt: TGTGCCAGCAGCTTAAGGACAGGAGGGAGAAATGAGCAGTTCTTC
cdr3_aa: CASSLRTGGRNEQFF
clone_size: .
v_call: TRBV11-2
d_call: .
j_call: TRBJ2-1

cdr3_nt: TGTGCCAGCAGCTTCCACCCCGGGACAGAGTATAATTCACCCCTCCACTTT
cdr3_aa: CASSFHPGTEYNSPLHF
clone_size: .
v_call: TRBV11-3
d_call: TRBD1
j_call: TRBJ1-6

cdr3_nt: TGTGCCACCGGTCATGACCTTAAGGCAAATTCACCCCTCCACTTT
cdr3_aa: CATGHDLKANSPLHF
clone_size: .
v_call: TRBV15
d_call: .
j_call: TRBJ1-6

cdr3_nt: TGCAGCACTGGACAGGGTAATCAGCCCCAGCATTTT
cdr3_aa: CSTGQGNQPQHF
clone_size: once
v_call: TRBV29-1
d_call: TRBD1
j_call: TRBJ1-5

cdr3_nt: TGTGCCAGTAGCATCCCCGGGACAGCCTCGAAGTGGCTGTTTTTT
cdr3_aa: CASSIPGTASKWLFF
clone_size: .
v_call: TRBV19
d_call: TRBD1
j_call: TRBJ1-4

cdr3_nt: TGTGCCACCAGGCGGCCCATAGGCGAGCAGTACTTC
cdr3_aa: CATRRPIGEQYF
clone_size: .
v_call: TRBV6-5
d_call: .
j_call: TRBJ2-7

cdr3_nt: TGCAGCGCTGGACAGATGGAGCAGTTCTTC
cdr3_aa: CSAGQMEQFF
clone_size: .
v_call: TRBV29-1
d_call: .
j_call: TRBJ2-1

cdr3_nt: TGCGCCAGCAGCCTCCGACTAGCGAACTACAATGAGCAGTTCTTC
cdr3_aa: CASSLRLANYNEQFF
clone_size: medium-sized
v_call: TRBV4-3
d_call: TRBD2
j_call: TRBJ2-1

cdr3_nt: TGCGCCAGCAGCTTGGGCCAGGCCCTCCAAGAGACCCAGTACTTC
cdr3_aa: CASSLGQALQETQYF
clone_size: .
v_call: TRBV5-1
d_call: .
j_call: TRBJ2-5

cdr3_nt: TGTGCCAGCAGTGACGGTACCTACGAGCAGTACTTC
cdr3_aa: CASSDGTYEQYF
clone_size: .
v_call: TRBV6-6
d_call: .
j_call: TRBJ2-7